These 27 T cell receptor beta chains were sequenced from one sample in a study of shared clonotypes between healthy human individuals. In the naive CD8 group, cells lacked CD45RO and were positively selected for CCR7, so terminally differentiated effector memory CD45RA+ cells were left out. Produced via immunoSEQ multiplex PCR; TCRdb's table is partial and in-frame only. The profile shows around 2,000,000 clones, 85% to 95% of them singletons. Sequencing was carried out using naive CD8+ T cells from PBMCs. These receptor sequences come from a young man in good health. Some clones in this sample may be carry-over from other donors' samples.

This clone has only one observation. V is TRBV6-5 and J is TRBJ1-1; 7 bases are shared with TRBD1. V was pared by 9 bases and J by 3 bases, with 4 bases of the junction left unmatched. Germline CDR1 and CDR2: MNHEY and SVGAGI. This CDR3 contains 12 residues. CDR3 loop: CASSTGHTEAFF. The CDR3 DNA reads TGTGCCAGTTCGACAGGGCACACTGAAGCTTTCTTT.

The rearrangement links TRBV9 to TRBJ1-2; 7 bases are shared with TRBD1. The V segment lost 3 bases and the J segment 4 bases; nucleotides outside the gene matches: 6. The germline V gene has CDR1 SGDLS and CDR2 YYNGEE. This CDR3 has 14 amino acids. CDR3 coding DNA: TGTGCCAGCAGCGCCGAGGGGGCCTTCTATGGCTACACCTTC. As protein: CASSAEGAFYGYTF.

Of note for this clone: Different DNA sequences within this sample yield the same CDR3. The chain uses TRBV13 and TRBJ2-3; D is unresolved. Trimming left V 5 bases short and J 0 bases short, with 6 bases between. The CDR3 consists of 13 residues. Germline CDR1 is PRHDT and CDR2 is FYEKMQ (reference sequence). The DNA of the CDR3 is TGTGCCAGCAGCCTCGACAGCACAGATACGCAGTATTTT. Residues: CASSLDSTDTQYF. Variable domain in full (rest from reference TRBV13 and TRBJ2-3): AAGVIQSPRHLIKEKRETATLKCYPIPRHDTVYWYQQGPGQDPQFLISFYEKMQSDKGSIPDRFSAQQFSDYHSELNMSSLELGDSALYFCASSLDSTDTQYFGPGTRLTVL.

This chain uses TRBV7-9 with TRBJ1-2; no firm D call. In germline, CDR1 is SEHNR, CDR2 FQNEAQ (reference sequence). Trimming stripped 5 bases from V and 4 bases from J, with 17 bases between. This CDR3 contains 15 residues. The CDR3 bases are TGTGCCAGCAGCCCTCCCCTTCGTGGGCCCTATGGCTACACCTTC. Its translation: CASSPPLRGPYGYTF. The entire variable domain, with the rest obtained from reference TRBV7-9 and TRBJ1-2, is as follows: DTGVSQNPRHKITKRGQNVTFRCDPISEHNRLYWYRQTLGQGPEFLTYFQNEAQLEKSRLLSDRFSAERPKGSFSTLEIQRTEQGDSAMYLCASSPPLRGPYGYTFGSGTRLTVV.

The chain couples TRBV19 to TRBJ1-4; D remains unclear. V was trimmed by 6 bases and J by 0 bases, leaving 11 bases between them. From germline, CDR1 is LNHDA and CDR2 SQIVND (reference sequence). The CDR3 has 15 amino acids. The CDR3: CASSRFGATNEKLFF. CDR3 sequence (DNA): TGTGCCAGTAGCCGATTCGGGGCAACTAATGAAAAACTGTTTTTT.

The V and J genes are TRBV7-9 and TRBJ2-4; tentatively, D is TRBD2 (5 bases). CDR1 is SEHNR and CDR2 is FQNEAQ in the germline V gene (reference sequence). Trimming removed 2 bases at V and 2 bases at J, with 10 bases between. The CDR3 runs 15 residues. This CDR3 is CASSLSRDPKNIQYF. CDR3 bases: TGTGCCAGCAGCTTATCACGGGATCCCAAAAACATTCAGTACTTC. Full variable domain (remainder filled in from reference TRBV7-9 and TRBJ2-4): DTGVSQNPRHKITKRGQNVTFRCDPISEHNRLYWYRQTLGQGPEFLTYFQNEAQLEKSRLLSDRFSAERPKGSFSTLEIQRTEQGDSAMYLCASSLSRDPKNIQYFGAGTRLSVL.

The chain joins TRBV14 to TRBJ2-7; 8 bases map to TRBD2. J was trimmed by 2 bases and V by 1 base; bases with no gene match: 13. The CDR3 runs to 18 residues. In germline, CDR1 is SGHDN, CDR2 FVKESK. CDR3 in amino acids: CASSQGSLAGSLAYEQYF. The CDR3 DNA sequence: TGTGCCAGCAGCCAAGGGAGTCTAGCGGGCAGTTTGGCCTACGAGCAGTACTTC.

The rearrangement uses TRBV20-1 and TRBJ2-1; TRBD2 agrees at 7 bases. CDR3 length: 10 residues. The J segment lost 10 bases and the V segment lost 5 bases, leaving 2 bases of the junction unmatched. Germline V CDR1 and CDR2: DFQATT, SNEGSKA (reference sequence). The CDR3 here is CSAVLAEQFF. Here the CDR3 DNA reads TGCAGTGCTGTACTAGCGGAGCAGTTCTTC.

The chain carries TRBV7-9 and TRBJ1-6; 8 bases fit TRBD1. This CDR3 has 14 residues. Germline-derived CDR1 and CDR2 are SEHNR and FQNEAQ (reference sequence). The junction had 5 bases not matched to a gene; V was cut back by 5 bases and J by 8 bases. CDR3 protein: CASSPRQGYSPLHF. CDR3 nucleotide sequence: TGTGCCAGCAGCCCTAGACAGGGGTATTCACCCCTCCACTTT. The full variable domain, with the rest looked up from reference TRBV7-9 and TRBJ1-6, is DTGVSQNPRHKITKRGQNVTFRCDPISEHNRLYWYRQTLGQGPEFLTYFQNEAQLEKSRLLSDRFSAERPKGSFSTLEIQRTEQGDSAMYLCASSPRQGYSPLHFGNGTRLTVT.

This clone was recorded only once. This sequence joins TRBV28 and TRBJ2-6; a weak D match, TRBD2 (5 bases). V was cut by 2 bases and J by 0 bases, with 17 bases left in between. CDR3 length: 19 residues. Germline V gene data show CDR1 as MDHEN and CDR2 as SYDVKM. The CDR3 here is CASSLEEAQSDSGANVLTF. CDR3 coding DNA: TGTGCCAGCAGTTTAGAGGAGGCACAGTCCGACTCTGGGGCCAACGTCCTGACTTTC.

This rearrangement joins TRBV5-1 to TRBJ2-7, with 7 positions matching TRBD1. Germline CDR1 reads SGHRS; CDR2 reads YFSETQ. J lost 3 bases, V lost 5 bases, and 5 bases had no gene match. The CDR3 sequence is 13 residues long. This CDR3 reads CASRPGQHYEQYF. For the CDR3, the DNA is TGCGCCAGCAGGCCGGGACAGCACTACGAGCAGTACTTC. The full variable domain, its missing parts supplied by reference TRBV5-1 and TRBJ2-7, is KAGVTQTPRYLIKTRGQQVTLSCSPISGHRSVSWYQQTPGQGLQFLFEYFSETQRNKGNFPGRFSGRQFSNSRSEMNVSTLELGDSALYLCASRPGQHYEQYFGPGTRLTVT.

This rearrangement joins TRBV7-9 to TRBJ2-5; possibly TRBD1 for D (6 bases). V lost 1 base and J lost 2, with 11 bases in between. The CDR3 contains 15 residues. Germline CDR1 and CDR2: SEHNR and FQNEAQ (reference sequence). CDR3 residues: CASSLGGQYQETQYF. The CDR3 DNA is TGTGCCAGCAGCTTAGGGGGGCAGTATCAAGAGACCCAGTACTTC.

The DNA of the CDR3 is TGTGCCAGCAGCACCCGACAGGGCACTAATGAAAAACTGTTTTTT. This codes for CASSTRQGTNEKLFF. The chain couples TRBV11-2 to TRBJ1-4; 7 bases match TRBD1. CDR3 length equals 15 residues. Germline lookup yields CDR1 SGHAT and CDR2 FQNNGV. The V segment lost 5 bases and the J segment 2 bases; nucleotides outside the gene matches: 5. The entire variable domain, with the rest obtained from reference TRBV11-2 and TRBJ1-4, is as follows: EAGVAQSPRYKIIEKRQSVAFWCNPISGHATLYWYQQILGQGPKLLIQFQNNGVVDDSQLPKDRFSAERLKGVDSTLKIQPAKLEDSAVYLCASSTRQGTNEKLFFGSGTQLSVL.

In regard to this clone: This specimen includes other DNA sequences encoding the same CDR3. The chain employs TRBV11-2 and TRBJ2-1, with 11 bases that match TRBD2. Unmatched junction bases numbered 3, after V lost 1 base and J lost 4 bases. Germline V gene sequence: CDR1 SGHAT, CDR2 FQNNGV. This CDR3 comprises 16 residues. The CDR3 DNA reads TGTGCCAGCAGCTTAGGAGGACTAGCGGGTTACAATGAGCAGTTCTTC. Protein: CASSLGGLAGYNEQFF.

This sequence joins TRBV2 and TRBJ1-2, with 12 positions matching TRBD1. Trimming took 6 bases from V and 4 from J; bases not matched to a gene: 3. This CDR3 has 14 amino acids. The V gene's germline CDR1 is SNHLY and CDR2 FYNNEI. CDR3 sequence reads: CASRGTGGAYGYTF. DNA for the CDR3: TGTGCCAGCAGAGGGACAGGGGGCGCCTATGGCTACACCTTC.

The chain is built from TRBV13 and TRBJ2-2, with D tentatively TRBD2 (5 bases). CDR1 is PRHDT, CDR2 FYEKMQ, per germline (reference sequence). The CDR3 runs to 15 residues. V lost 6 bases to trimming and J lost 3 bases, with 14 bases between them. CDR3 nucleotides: TGTGCCAGCAGACCCCAAGAGGAGGACACCGGGGAGCTGTTTTTT. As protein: CASRPQEEDTGELFF.

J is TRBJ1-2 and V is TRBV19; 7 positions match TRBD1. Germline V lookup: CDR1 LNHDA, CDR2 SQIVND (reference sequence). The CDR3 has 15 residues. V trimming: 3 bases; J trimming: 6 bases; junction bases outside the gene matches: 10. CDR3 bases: TGTGCCAGTAGTATGTGGGCAGGGGGATTCGATGGCTACACCTTC. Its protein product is CASSMWAGGFDGYTF.

CDR3 DNA sequence: TGTGCCAGCAGCGCCGGGACAGGGGGGATGGCAGATACGCAGTATTTT. Its protein is CASSAGTGGMADTQYF. V usage is TRBV7-9 and J usage is TRBJ2-3; 11 bases agree with TRBD1. Per germline, CDR1 SEHNR and CDR2 FQNEAQ (reference sequence). The junction had 8 bases not matched to a gene; V was cut back by 5 bases and J by 4 bases. The CDR3 length is 16 residues.

As DNA, the CDR3 is TGTGCCAGTCGCCACTCGGGCACTGAAGCTTTCTTT. Translation: CASRHSGTEAFF. This chain links TRBV19 with TRBJ1-1; D not certain. CDR1 is LNHDA, CDR2 SQIVND, per germline (reference sequence). V was cut by 8 bases and J by 4 bases, with 11 bases left in between. The CDR3 is made up of 12 amino acids.

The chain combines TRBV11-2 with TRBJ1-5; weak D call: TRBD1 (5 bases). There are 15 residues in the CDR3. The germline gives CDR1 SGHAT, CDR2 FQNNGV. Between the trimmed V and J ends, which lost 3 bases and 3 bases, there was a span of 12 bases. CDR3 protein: CASSFGGDPNQPQHF. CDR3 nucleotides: TGTGCCAGCAGCTTTGGGGGGGACCCCAATCAGCCCCAGCATTTT. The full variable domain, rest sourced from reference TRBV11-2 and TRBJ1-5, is EAGVAQSPRYKIIEKRQSVAFWCNPISGHATLYWYQQILGQGPKLLIQFQNNGVVDDSQLPKDRFSAERLKGVDSTLKIQPAKLEDSAVYLCASSFGGDPNQPQHFGDGTRLSIL.

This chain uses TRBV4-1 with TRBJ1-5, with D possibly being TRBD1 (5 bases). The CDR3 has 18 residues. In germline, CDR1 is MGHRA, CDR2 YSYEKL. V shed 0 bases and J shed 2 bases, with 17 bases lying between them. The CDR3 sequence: CASSQDPMGRGGNQPQHF. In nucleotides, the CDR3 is TGCGCCAGCAGCCAAGATCCCATGGGCCGGGGCGGCAATCAGCCCCAGCATTTT.

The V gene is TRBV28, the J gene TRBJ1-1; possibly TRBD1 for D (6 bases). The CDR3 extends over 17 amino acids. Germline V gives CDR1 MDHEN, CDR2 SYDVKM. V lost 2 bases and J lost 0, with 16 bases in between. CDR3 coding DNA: TGTGCCAGCAGTTTAGGTTCGGACAGCGATATGAACACTGAAGCTTTCTTT. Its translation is CASSLGSDSDMNTEAFF.

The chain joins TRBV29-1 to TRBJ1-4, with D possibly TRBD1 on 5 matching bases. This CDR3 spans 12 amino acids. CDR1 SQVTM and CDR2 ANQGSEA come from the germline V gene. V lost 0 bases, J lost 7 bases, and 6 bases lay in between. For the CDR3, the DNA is TGCAGCGTTGAAGAGGGGGGTGAAAAACTGTTTTTT. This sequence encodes CSVEEGGEKLFF.

The chain's CDR3 is CASSLGSGGRYEQYF. CDR3 coding DNA: TGTGCCAGCAGCTTAGGTTCGGGGGGCCGCTACGAGCAGTACTTC. The chain employs TRBV7-6 and TRBJ2-7, with D perhaps TRBD2 (7 bases). CDR1 is SGHVS and CDR2 is FNYEAQ in the germline V gene. The CDR3 has 15 residues. V was trimmed by 1 base and J by 3 bases, leaving 13 bases between them.

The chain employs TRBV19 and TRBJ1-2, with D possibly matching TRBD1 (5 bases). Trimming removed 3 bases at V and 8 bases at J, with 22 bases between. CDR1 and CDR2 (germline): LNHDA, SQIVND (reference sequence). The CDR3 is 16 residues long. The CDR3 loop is CASSIPARADLTGYTF. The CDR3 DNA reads TGTGCCAGTAGTATCCCGGCCAGGGCCGATTTGACAGGCTACACCTTC.

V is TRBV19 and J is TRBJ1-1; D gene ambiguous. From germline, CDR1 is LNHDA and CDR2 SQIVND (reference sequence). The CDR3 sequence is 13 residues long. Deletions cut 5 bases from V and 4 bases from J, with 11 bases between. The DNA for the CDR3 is TGTGCCAGTAGTGGCGGGTGGGTCACTGAAGCTTTCTTT. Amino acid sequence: CASSGGWVTEAFF.

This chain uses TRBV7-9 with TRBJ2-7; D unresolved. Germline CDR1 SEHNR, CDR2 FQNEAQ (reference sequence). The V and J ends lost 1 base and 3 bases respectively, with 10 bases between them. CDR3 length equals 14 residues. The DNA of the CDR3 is TGTGCCAGCAGCTTAGGGGTCTCCCTCTACGAGCAGTACTTC. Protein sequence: CASSLGVSLYEQYF.